This T cell receptor beta chain was recorded in a study of T-cell reconstitution after alpha-beta-depleted transplantation in children. Preparation of the TCRbeta library used unique molecular identifiers. TCRdb called the PCR reads again in MiXCR, with one record for every CDR3 protein. The sample consists of roughly 100,000 distinct CDR3 sequences, 7% to 10% of them appearing once. This clonotype was observed at least ten times. CDR1 SGHTA and CDR2 FQGNSA come from the germline V gene. Trimming took off 7 bases at V and 6 bases at J, with 8 bases between the two ends. The CDR3 covers 11 residues. This TCR was sampled from a human donor who donated a stem cell graft to a child with congenital amegakaryocytic thrombocytopenia. The V and J genes are TRBV7-2 and TRBJ2-3; D gene unclear. This sample comprised PBMCs from the stem cell graft donor, obtained from the stem cell graft. The CDR3 DNA sequence: TGTGCCAGCACCGAGGCGGATACGCAGTATTTT. It specifies CASTEADTQYF.